Listed here is a single T cell receptor beta chain. The antigen remains undetermined. Per germline, CDR1 SGHRS and CDR2 YFSETQ. The CDR3 runs to 16 residues. The J segment lost 2 bases and the V segment lost 4 bases, leaving 5 bases of the junction unmatched. Data came from immunoSEQ multiplex PCR; TCRdb stores just in-frame clones and leaves some out. Counted here are some 77,000 clones, roughly 90% occurring once; the ten biggest clones make up over 0.55%. This entry comes from a study of graft-versus-host responses after intestinal transplantation. The overall study: The study gave all recipients anti-thymocyte globulin induction, then tacrolimus and steroids for approximately 3 years. Notes on the study in general: After transplant, early declines in HvG clones were associated with peak levels of circulating GvH clones. Some GvH clones were seen earlier in gut or blood, suggesting intestinal origin. Clonal ratios of graft-versus-host to host-versus-graft in allografts were high for patients exhibiting graft-donor T cell macrochimerism.

The chain joins TRBV5-1 to TRBJ2-1, with 11 bases that match TRBD2. The receptor was derived from a human patient who received an intestinal transplant, so some T cells may come from the graft donor. The sequencing used PBMCs, collected 98 days after intestinal transplantation. CDR3 nucleotides: TGCGCCAGCAGCCCCCCTAGCGGGGGGACCTACAATGAGCAGTTCTTC. It translates to CASSPPSGGTYNEQFF.